The source of this T cell receptor (beta chain) is a study of cytotoxic CD8 clonotypes in ibrutinib-treated CLL (dated by TCRdb to about 2021). About the full investigation: The cohort had 11 relapsed/refractory and around 14 treatment-naive patients; roughly 18 were IGHV unmutated. Responses were partial in around 24 patients and complete in 2; after median approximately 69 months follow-up, about 14 stayed in remission and roughly twelve progressed. Response samples were obtained after a median of 12 months of treatment, with a range of roughly 6 to 40 months. On average, each sample had approximately 260,000 productive templates and 96,000 or so productive rearrangements. Longitudinal samples were available for about 30% of the 86 trial participants. Cryopreserved peripheral blood mononuclear cells were collected before treatment, at response, and at either disease progression or sustained remission. Every sample from remission and from progressive disease was obtained while the patients were still on ibrutinib. The full study reports these points: Baseline clonality was found to be higher than that of age-matched healthy donors and was strongly correlated with circulating CD8+ T-cell counts. Clonality increased at ibrutinib response, stayed stable in sustained remission, and fell back toward baseline at progression. Lymph node repertoires were not examined, and the timing of sampling was not matched between patients in sustained remission and those whose disease progressed. Public clonotypes were rare and either shrank or stayed stable during treatment, and the rise in clonality at ibrutinib response reflected expansion of private clonotypes.

Including the terminal cysteine and phenylalanine, the CDR3 comprises 11 residues. CDR3 DNA is the only sequence kept; it has 33 bases, read in frame from the first base. Cut back by 2 bases and 8 bases, the V and J ends lie 9 bases apart. CDR1 and CDR2 are drawn from the germline V gene (reference sequence): DFQATT, SNEGSKA. For TCR beta library preparation, roughly 2 micrograms of genomic DNA were extracted from the cryopreserved PBMCs. Longitudinal blood samples from CLL patients receiving ibrutinib monotherapy were subjected to high-throughput TCR beta sequencing. The patients were enrolled in a single-center, open-label phase 2 trial of ibrutinib monotherapy. Each clonotype received, on average, 10x coverage in deep resolution sequencing performed on a MiSeq, where the target depth lay between 1 in 1 million and 1 in 200,000 T cells. The immunoSEQ hsTCRB Kit was used to generate the TCR beta libraries. The study's own analysis went as follows. ImmunoSEQ Data Assistant and ImmunoSEQ Analyzer were used for data analysis, and V, D and J genes were assigned according to IMGT definitions. Clonality, with values ranging from 0 to 1, was calculated as one minus the normalized Shannon entropy of productive rearrangement frequencies. Only overrepresented clonotypes making up at least 0.05% of each patient's repertoire were included in the public clonotype analysis. Some twelve repertoires from age-matched healthy donors, obtained from immuneACCESS, served as clonality controls. The table comes from immuneACCESS by way of TCRdb, which keeps in-frame sequences with V and J called. Part of the clones is missing from these tables; in studies checked, under half for an unresolved V gene and the rest for unknown reasons. V, J and clone size derive from that table, while D and trimming were established from the DNA sequence. Within this sample are approximately 340,000 clones, with over 55% of them counted one time only. The ten top clones hold around 6.6% of the sample.

Details on this clone: The antigen it binds to is not known. No quality values exist for individual bases; no much larger clone is one base distant.

This receptor chain uses TRBV20-1 and TRBJ2-5; the D gene remains uncertain. The sample in question was PBMCs, obtained after 36 months of ibrutinib treatment. The sequence came from a human donor with chronic lymphocytic leukemia. Here the CDR3 is given as CSARTVGTQYF. The DNA sequence reads TGCAGTGCTAGAACCGTCGGTACCCAGTACTTC.